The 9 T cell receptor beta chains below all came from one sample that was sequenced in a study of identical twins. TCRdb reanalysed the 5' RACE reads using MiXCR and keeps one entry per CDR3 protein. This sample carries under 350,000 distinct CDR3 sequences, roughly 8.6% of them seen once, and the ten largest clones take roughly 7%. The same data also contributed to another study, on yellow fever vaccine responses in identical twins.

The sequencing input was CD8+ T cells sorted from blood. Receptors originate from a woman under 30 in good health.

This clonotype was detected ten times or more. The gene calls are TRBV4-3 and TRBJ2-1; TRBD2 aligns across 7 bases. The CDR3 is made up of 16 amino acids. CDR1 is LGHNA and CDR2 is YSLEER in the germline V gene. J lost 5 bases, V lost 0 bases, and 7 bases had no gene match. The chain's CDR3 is CASSQDGLADDNEQFF. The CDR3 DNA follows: TGCGCCAGCAGCCAAGATGGGCTAGCGGACGACAATGAGCAGTTCTTC.

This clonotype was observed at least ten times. CDR3 loop: CASSATGGTEAFF. The CDR3 bases are TGTGCCAGCAGCGCTACAGGGGGCACTGAAGCTTTCTTT. The chain couples TRBV9 to TRBJ1-1; 8 bases are shared with TRBD1. The CDR3 runs 13 residues. The V and J ends lost 3 bases and 4 bases, in that order; junction bases with no gene match: 2. Germline V CDR1 and CDR2: SGDLS, YYNGEE.

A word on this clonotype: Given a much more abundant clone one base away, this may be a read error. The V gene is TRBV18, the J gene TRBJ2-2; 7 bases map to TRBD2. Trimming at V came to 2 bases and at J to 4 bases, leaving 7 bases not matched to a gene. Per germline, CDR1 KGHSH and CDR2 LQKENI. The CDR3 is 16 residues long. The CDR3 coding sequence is TGTGCCAGCTCACCAGCAGCGGGACCAGCCACCGGGGAGCTGTTTTTT. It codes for CASSPAAGPATGELFF.

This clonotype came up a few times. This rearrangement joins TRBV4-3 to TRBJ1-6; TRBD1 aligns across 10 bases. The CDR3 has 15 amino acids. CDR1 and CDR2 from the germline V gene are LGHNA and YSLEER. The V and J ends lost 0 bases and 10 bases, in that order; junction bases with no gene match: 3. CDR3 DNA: TGCGCCAGCAGCCAAGATCGGACAGGGGGATCACCCCTCCACTTT. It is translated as CASSQDRTGGSPLHF.

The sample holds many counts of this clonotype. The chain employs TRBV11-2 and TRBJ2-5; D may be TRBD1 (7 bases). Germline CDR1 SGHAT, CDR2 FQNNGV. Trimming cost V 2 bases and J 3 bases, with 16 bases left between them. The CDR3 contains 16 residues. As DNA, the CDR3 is TGTGCCAGCAGCTTATGGATCGGCGGGACAGAAGAGACCCAGTACTTC. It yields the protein CASSLWIGGTEETQYF.

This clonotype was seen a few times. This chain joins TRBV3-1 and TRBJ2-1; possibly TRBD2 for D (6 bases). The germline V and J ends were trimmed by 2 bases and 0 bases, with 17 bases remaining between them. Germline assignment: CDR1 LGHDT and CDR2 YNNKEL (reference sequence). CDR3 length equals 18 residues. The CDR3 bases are TGTGCCAGCAGCCAATTCCGGACTACCCGGAGCTCCTACAATGAGCAGTTCTTC. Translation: CASSQFRTTRSSYNEQFF.

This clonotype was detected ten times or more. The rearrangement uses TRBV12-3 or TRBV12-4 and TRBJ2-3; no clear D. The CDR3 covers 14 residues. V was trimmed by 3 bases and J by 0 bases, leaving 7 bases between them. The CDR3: CASSLGWSTDTQYF. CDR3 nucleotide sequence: TGTGCCAGCAGTTTGGGGTGGAGCACAGATACGCAGTATTTT.

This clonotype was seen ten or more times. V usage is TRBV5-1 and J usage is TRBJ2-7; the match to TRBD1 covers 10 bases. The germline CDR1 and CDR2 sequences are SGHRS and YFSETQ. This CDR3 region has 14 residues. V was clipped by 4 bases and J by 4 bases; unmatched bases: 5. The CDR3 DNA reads TGCGCCAGCAGCCCCGGACAGGGGGAATACGAGCAGTACTTC. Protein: CASSPGQGEYEQYF.

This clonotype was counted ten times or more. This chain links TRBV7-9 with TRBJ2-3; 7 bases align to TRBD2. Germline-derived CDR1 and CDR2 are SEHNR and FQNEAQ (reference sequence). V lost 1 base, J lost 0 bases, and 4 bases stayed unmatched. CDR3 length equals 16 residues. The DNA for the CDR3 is TGTGCCAGCAGCTTAGGACTAGCCCTCAGCACAGATACGCAGTATTTT. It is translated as CASSLGLALSTDTQYF.